This T cell receptor (beta chain) is from a study of regulatory T cells in long-lasting Graves disease (dated by TCRdb to the early 2020s). Study-level background: Newly diagnosed Graves' disease patients had taken antithyroid drugs for less than 3 months. TCR sequencing covered some 13 persistent and roughly 20 newly diagnosed Graves' disease patients, some 35 samples in total. Peripheral blood TCR sequencing and RNA sequencing compared persistent Graves' disease patients with newly diagnosed Graves' disease patients. The study was conducted in China and was registered as a clinical trial. Broader findings and caveats from the paper: The small sample size was acknowledged by the authors as a limitation that may reduce accuracy. Persistent disease showed preferential use of TRBV28, TRBJ1-2 and TRBJ2-5, whereas newly diagnosed disease favored TRBV20-1 and TRBJ2-1. Peripheral blood alone was examined, since thyroid tissue, which constituted the primary lesion, could not be accessed. Compared with newly diagnosed patients, patients with persistent Graves' disease had lower TCR Shannon entropy and fewer highly expanded clones, which suggests clonal expansion. More public clonotypes were shared among persistent patients (around 3,000) than among newly diagnosed patients (966). Sequencing and analysis were limited to the TCR beta chain.

V trim: 6 bases; J trim: 4 bases; unmatched bases: 15. Spanning cysteine to phenylalanine, the CDR3 consists of 16 amino acids. The entry retains the CDR3 DNA only, 48 bases that are in frame from base 1. Library generation was performed with multiplex PCR. Sequencing relied on an Illumina HiSeq 4000. To build TCR beta libraries, CDR3 regions were amplified by Arm-PCR using iRepertoire HTBI primers. Before sequencing, the PCR products went through gel purification. The paper's data handling went like this. Gene usage analysis of CDR3 amino acid clonotypes used the 62 TRBV and 11 to 15 TRBJ segments found across samples. Filtered high-quality paired reads were merged into contigs using COPE and FqMerger. BLAST was used to align contigs to IMGT TRBV, TRBD and TRBJ reference genes, and CDR3 was defined according to IMGT. Highly expanded clones were defined as clonotypes with a frequency above 0.1%. Repertoire diversity was measured by Shannon entropy, and V-J evenness by the Gini coefficient. Clonotypes shared by more than one individual were considered public. The public reads were quality trimmed at Q25 with fastp and then assembled into clones with MiXCR by TCRdb, keeping productive beta chains. For every CDR3 protein sequence, its rows merge into one entry that carries the most common genes and DNA. The V and J calls shown here were made by TCRdb, not taken from the authors' results. In this sample the table shows more than 450,000 distinct CDR3 sequences, around 11% of which occur a single time. Of the sample, roughly 8.9% is held by the ten largest clones.

The sample's time point label is to be understood as: newly diagnosed GD, antithyroid drugs for less than 3 months. For both TCR sequencing and RNA sequencing, RNA was extracted from PBMCs using TRIzol. The diagnosis of Graves' disease followed American Thyroid Association guidelines. The patients came from an endocrinology department in Xi'an, China. Each patient gave about 9.1 milliliters of peripheral blood, collected in an EDTA anticoagulant tube. Ficoll Paque Plus density gradient separation was used to isolate PBMCs, and no further T cell sorting was performed. An Agilent 2100 Bioanalyzer and agarose gel were used to check RNA quality, and a NanoDrop 2000 was used to measure RNA concentration. This clonotype has ten or more counts. Its target antigen remains unknown. No qualities accompany the bases; no much larger clone lies one base away. The sample was also reused in another study, on T cells in Graves' hyperthyroidism and ophthalmopathy. As the second paper documents: A patient counted as having stable Graves' hyperthyroidism if no progression to ophthalmopathy occurred over 18 months of follow-up. The hyperthyroidism patients were between 18 and 65 years old and newly diagnosed, with a disease duration of less than 2 months. Patients with uncontrolled infections, other autoimmune diseases, pregnancy or lactation were excluded. Diagnoses were based on clinical symptoms, serum thyroxine and TRAb, thyroid ultrasound and orbital computed tomography. The TCR CDR3 was subjected to a first round of RT-PCR using the HTBI primer set and the Qiagen OneStep RT-PCR kit. Most expanded thyroid clonotypes (frequency above 0.001) were also found in blood, which suggests that blood repertoires may mirror thyroid immune responses. Ophthalmopathy was separated from stable hyperthyroidism by a 13 V-J signature model, with about 86% sensitivity and just over 81% specificity obtained in cross-validation and 80%/75% obtained in testing. In validation, the model predicted progression to ophthalmopathy a median of roughly 6.5 months before onset, with about 64% sensitivity and about 72% specificity. To identify TCR V-J signatures that set the groups apart, the researchers used a discovery cohort of 100 patients, made up of 43 with Graves' ophthalmopathy and 55 to 65 with stable Graves' hyperthyroidism. Whether ophthalmopathy could be predicted prospectively was tested in an independent validation cohort made up of under 20 hyperthyroidism patients plus 17 patients who later progressed to ophthalmopathy. The 100 discovery patients were randomly split 7:3 into training and test sets. In addition, the study compared T-cell repertoires in thyroid tissue and in blood from about six Graves' hyperthyroidism patients. After sampling, hyperthyroidism patients received methimazole starting at 30 mg daily, and ophthalmopathy patients received high-dose intravenous methylprednisolone. Libraries were constructed in a second round of multiplex PCR, after which size selection and purification were carried out. Sequencing of the libraries was done on an Illumina HiSeq2000 using paired-end 100 bp reads. SOAPnuke was used to process the raw data, throwing out any read that contained adapters or uncalled bases, had a mean Phred below 15, or lacked an exact constant-primer or identifier match. COPE v1.2.5 was used to merge the high-quality paired reads, and each unique nucleotide sequence was defined as a clonotype. Clonotypes were aligned to IMGT TRBV, TRBD and TRBJ reference segments using MiTCR v1.1. The analysis was restricted to V-J combinations with a frequency above 0.0001, which together covered 99.2% of the repertoires. The TCS score was defined as F50 (clonal expansion) divided by E x V (chaos), with BLOSUM62-based TCRdist calculated between CDR3 peptides within each V-J. Welch's t-statistics and random forest reduced 450 to 600 V-J features to 10 to 15, which were used in a naive Bayes classifier (R e1071). Sample size was not statistically predetermined, and investigators were not blinded to group allocation. According to the paper, TCR Vbeta CDR3 sequencing was carried out on 135 peripheral blood samples, which came from over 40 ophthalmopathy, 75 to 80 hyperthyroidism and about 17 progressor patients.

The V gene is TRBV12-3 or TRBV12-4 and the J gene is TRBJ2-7, and 7 bases in between align with TRBD1. The sequenced sample was peripheral blood mononuclear cells (PBMCs), obtained at new diagnosis, from a patient treated with antithyroid drugs. This clonotype originated in a woman aged 30 to 39 with Graves disease. Donor details come from another sample of the same person, matched by shared clones. The sequence in DNA is TGTGCCAGCAGCCCCGGACAGGCAAGCTACTCATACGAGCAGTACTTC. Translation gives CASSPGQASYSYEQYF.